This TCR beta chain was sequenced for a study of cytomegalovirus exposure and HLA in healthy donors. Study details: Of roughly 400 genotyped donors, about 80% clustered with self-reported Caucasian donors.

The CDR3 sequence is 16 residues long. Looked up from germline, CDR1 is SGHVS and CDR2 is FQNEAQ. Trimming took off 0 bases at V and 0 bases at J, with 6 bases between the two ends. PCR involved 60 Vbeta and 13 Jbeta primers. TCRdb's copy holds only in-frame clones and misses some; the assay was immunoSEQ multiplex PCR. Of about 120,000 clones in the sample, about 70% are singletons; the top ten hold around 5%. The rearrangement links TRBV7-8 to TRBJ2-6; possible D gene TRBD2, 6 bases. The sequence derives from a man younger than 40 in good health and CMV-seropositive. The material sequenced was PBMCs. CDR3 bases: TGTGCCAGCAGCTTAGCGCGGGGCTCTGGGGCCAACGTCCTGACTTTC. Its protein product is CASSLARGSGANVLTF.